Each of the 13 T cell receptor beta chains below was sequenced from the same sample in a study of cytotoxic CD8 clonotypes in ibrutinib-treated CLL. The method was immunoSEQ multiplex PCR; TCRdb's version includes in-frame clones alone and lacks a portion of them. The table records approximately 91,000 clones, 70% to 80% of them present only once. The sample consisted of PBMCs, taken after 12 months of ibrutinib treatment. These receptors came from a human donor with chronic lymphocytic leukemia.

The rearrangement joins TRBV11-3 to TRBJ2-1; D not resolved. V shed 2 bases and J shed 8 bases, with 10 bases lying between them. Germline lookup yields CDR1 SGHNT and CDR2 YENEEA. The CDR3 has 13 amino acids. As DNA, the CDR3 is TGTGCCAGCAGCTTATCGGGCGTGGATGAGCAGTTCTTC. It yields the protein CASSLSGVDEQFF.

This chain links TRBV5-1 with TRBJ1-4; D is perhaps TRBD1 (6 bases). The CDR3 consists of 13 residues. Trimming removed 3 bases from V and 8 bases from J, with 11 bases in between. Germline V gene sequence: CDR1 SGHRS, CDR2 YFSETQ. As DNA, the CDR3 is TGCGCCAGCAGCTGGGGGGGCGGCGAAAAACTGTTTTTT. Translation: CASSWGGGEKLFF.

The chain couples TRBV7-8 to TRBJ2-7, with TRBD2 matching 7 bases. Germline V gene lookup returns CDR1 SGHVS and CDR2 FQNEAQ. CDR3 length equals 12 residues. With V trimmed by 8 bases and J by 7 bases, 8 bases remained unmatched. The CDR3 region has the DNA TGTGCCAGCTCTCCCCCGGGGGGTGAGCAGTACTTC. This encodes CASSPPGGEQYF.

The chain is built from TRBV6-5 and TRBJ2-5; TRBD1 might be the D (6 bases). Trimming shortened V by 5 bases and J by 4 bases, and 11 bases separated the two germline ends. The CDR3 has 13 residues. CDR1 MNHEY and CDR2 SVGAGI come from the germline V gene. CDR3 sequence: CASSAQGGETQYF. The CDR3 DNA reads TGTGCCAGCAGTGCACAGGGTGGAGAGACCCAGTACTTC.

The rearrangement links TRBV2 to TRBJ2-4, with D maybe TRBD1 (5 bases). Germline lookup yields CDR1 SNHLY and CDR2 FYNNEI. The length of the CDR3 is 19 residues. V was shortened by 4 bases and J by 0 bases, with 22 bases between the two germline ends. CDR3 residues: CASSGVGAPRPLAKNIQYF. The CDR3 DNA reads as TGTGCCAGCAGTGGGGTTGGGGCGCCTAGACCCTTAGCCAAAAACATTCAGTACTTC.

The V and J genes are TRBV18 and TRBJ2-5, with D tentatively TRBD2 (6 bases). This CDR3 region has 16 residues. The germline V and J ends were trimmed by 0 bases and 5 bases, with 16 bases remaining between them. Germline V lookup: CDR1 KGHSH, CDR2 LQKENI. The CDR3 protein is CASSPPRLGVPETQYF. For the CDR3, the DNA is TGTGCCAGCTCACCACCCCGACTAGGGGTCCCGGAGACCCAGTACTTC.

The rearrangement joins TRBV27 to TRBJ1-1; D is uncertain. V was trimmed by 7 bases and J by 5 bases, leaving 14 bases between them. CDR1 and CDR2 (germline): MNHEY, SMNVEV (reference sequence). CDR3 length: 13 residues. CDR3 protein: CASTLLGGTEAFF. Written as DNA, the CDR3 is TGTGCCAGCACCCTCCTAGGCGGGACTGAAGCTTTCTTT.

V gene TRBV19 combines with J gene TRBJ2-3; D is unresolved. This CDR3 is built from 15 residues. CDR1 is LNHDA and CDR2 is SQIVND in the germline V gene (reference sequence). V was cut by 2 bases and J by 0 bases, with 9 bases left in between. As DNA, the CDR3 is TGTGCCAGTAGTATAAGGACCTTTAGCACAGATACGCAGTATTTT. Translated: CASSIRTFSTDTQYF.

The rearrangement uses TRBV7-9 and TRBJ1-1; D gene ambiguous. Germline V gives CDR1 SEHNR, CDR2 FQNEAQ (reference sequence). V lost 3 bases and J 1 base, leaving 15 bases between the germline ends. The CDR3 is 16 amino acids. CDR3 sequence: CASSFPPPKGNTEAFF. The CDR3 DNA reads TGTGCCAGCAGCTTTCCCCCCCCCAAGGGGAACACTGAAGCTTTCTTT.

CDR3 loop: CASSRGGTSTDTQYF. The CDR3 bases are TGTGCCAGCAGCCGTGGGGGGACTAGCACAGATACGCAGTATTTT. J is TRBJ2-3 and V is TRBV7-3; TRBD2 might be the D (6 bases). The length of the CDR3 is 15 residues. Trimming removed 5 bases from V and 0 bases from J, with 12 bases in between. Germline lookup yields CDR1 SGHTA and CDR2 FQGTGA.

This clone has a handful of counts. J is TRBJ1-2 and V is TRBV7-2; D perhaps matches TRBD1 (5 bases). The germline CDR1 and CDR2 sequences are SGHTA and FQGNSA. The CDR3 loop spans 14 amino acids. Between the trimmed V and J ends, which lost 3 bases and 5 bases, there was a span of 13 bases. The CDR3 region has the DNA TGTGCCAGCAGCTTGGGGCAGGAAGGGTATGGCTACACCTTC. Protein: CASSLGQEGYGYTF. Drawing the rest from reference TRBV7-2 and TRBJ1-2, the complete variable domain is GAGVSQSPSNKVTEKGKDVELRCDPISGHTALYWYRQSLGQGLEFLIYFQGNSAPDKSGLPSDRFSAERTGGSVSTLTIQRTQQEDSAVYLCASSLGQEGYGYTFGSGTRLTVV.

The chain joins TRBV6-5 to TRBJ1-1; D not resolved. The CDR3 is 11 amino acids. Germline V CDR1 and CDR2: MNHEY, SVGAGI. Trimming cost V 8 bases and J 10 bases, with 14 bases left between them. This CDR3 reads CASVTTSLAFF. The CDR3 DNA follows: TGTGCCAGCGTGACTACCAGCCTAGCTTTCTTT.

Written as DNA, the CDR3 is TGTGCCAGCAGCCTACTAGCGGGAGGGCCTGAGACCCAGTACTTC. Protein: CASSLLAGGPETQYF. The chain has TRBV6-6 and TRBJ2-5, with TRBD2 matching 13 bases. This CDR3 is 15 amino acids long. Per germline, CDR1 MNHNY and CDR2 SVGAGI (reference sequence). V was clipped by 6 bases and J by 5 bases; unmatched bases: 6.